These 17 T cell receptor beta chains were sequenced from one sample in a study of graft-versus-host responses after intestinal transplantation (dated by TCRdb to about 2021). Library method: the immunoSEQ multiplex PCR assay. Held by TCRdb, this immuneACCESS table contains in-frame sequences only and omits some clones. Under half of the omission traces to an unresolved V gene where checked; the cause of the rest is unknown. The sample table holds about 90,000 clones, of which roughly 92% were seen once. About 0.3% of the sample is taken by the ten largest. No antigen has been assigned to these receptors. This specimen's time point label, per the study, means: cells obtained before transplantation from donor or recipient. The specimen was unstimulated CD4+ T cells sorted from spleen or lymph node cells, collected before intestinal transplant. The receptor source for this set is a human donor who received an intestinal transplant.

This clone was detected only once. This chain joins TRBV6-5 and TRBJ1-2, with TRBD1 identical over 8 bases. The CDR3 totals 14 residues. From germline, CDR1 is MNHEY and CDR2 SVGAGI. Trimming took 7 bases from V and 7 from J; bases not matched to a gene: 11. In DNA, the CDR3 is TGTGCCAGCATCCAGCAGGGGGCTTCAGGTGGCTACACCTTC. Protein: CASIQQGASGGYTF.

The V gene is TRBV18, the J gene TRBJ1-2; 7 bases agree with TRBD1. Germline V CDR1 and CDR2: KGHSH, LQKENI. V trimming: 4 bases; J trimming: 3 bases; junction bases outside the gene matches: 11. This CDR3 spans 16 amino acids. The CDR3 sequence is CASSRNPGQPYYGYTF. Written as DNA, the CDR3 is TGTGCCAGCTCACGAAACCCGGGACAGCCGTACTATGGCTACACCTTC.

This clone was counted between two and nine times. The rearrangement joins TRBV2 to TRBJ1-3; D gene ambiguous. The germline V and J ends were trimmed by 7 bases and 0 bases, with 7 bases remaining between them. The CDR3 sequence is 13 residues long. CDR1 and CDR2 (germline): SNHLY, FYNNEI. The CDR3: CASTTLSGNTIYF. CDR3 coding DNA: TGTGCCAGCACGACCCTCTCTGGAAACACCATATATTTT.

V usage is TRBV2 and J usage is TRBJ2-7; 7 nucleotides match TRBD1. The V segment lost 4 bases and the J segment 6 bases; nucleotides outside the gene matches: 6. This CDR3 spans 13 amino acids. Germline loops: CDR1 SNHLY, CDR2 FYNNEI. CDR3 region: CASSGQGYSEQYF. In DNA, the CDR3 is TGTGCCAGCAGTGGACAGGGTTATAGCGAGCAGTACTTC.

The rearrangement links TRBV7-6 to TRBJ2-1; D is possibly TRBD1 (5 bases). This CDR3 comprises 16 residues. V was clipped by 5 bases and J by 0 bases, with 14 bases between them. Germline-derived CDR1 and CDR2 are SGHVS and FNYEAQ. CDR3 sequence (DNA): TGTGCCAGCAGCAAACCCAGGGATGGCTCCTACAATGAGCAGTTCTTC. It yields the protein CASSKPRDGSYNEQFF.

CDR3 residues: CASSQLYEQYF. The CDR3 nucleotides read TGTGCCAGCAGCCAATTATACGAGCAGTACTTC. The chain has TRBV14 and TRBJ2-7, with D uncertain. The CDR3 sequence is 11 residues long. The germline V gene encodes CDR1 SGHDN and CDR2 FVKESK. Trimming stripped 2 bases from V and 4 bases from J, with 3 bases between. The variable domain in full, with the rest retrieved from reference TRBV14 and TRBJ2-7, is EAGVTQFPSHSVIEKGQTVTLRCDPISGHDNLYWYRRVMGKEIKFLLHFVKESKQDESGMPNNRFLAERTGGTYSTLKVQPAELEDSGVYFCASSQLYEQYFGPGTRLTVT.

The chain is built from TRBV14 and TRBJ2-2; perhaps D is TRBD1 or TRBD2 (6 bases each). The CDR3 covers 16 residues. Germline-derived CDR1 and CDR2 are SGHDN and FVKESK. Deletions cut 5 bases from V and 9 bases from J, with 22 bases between. CDR3: CASSVKGGTPYRELFF. As DNA, the CDR3 is TGTGCCAGCAGCGTTAAAGGGGGGACTCCCTACCGGGAGCTGTTTTTT. Full variable domain (outside the CDR3, taken from reference TRBV14 and TRBJ2-2): EAGVTQFPSHSVIEKGQTVTLRCDPISGHDNLYWYRRVMGKEIKFLLHFVKESKQDESGMPNNRFLAERTGGTYSTLKVQPAELEDSGVYFCASSVKGGTPYRELFFGEGSRLTVL.

V gene TRBV27 combines with J gene TRBJ1-5; TRBD1 matches 9 bases. The CDR3 contains 16 residues. CDR1 and CDR2 (germline): MNHEY, SMNVEV (reference sequence). The trim removed 6 bases at V and 2 bases at J, leaving 8 bases unmatched. This CDR3 reads CASSPGTGYGNQPQHF. As DNA, the CDR3 is TGTGCCAGCAGCCCCGGGACAGGGTACGGCAATCAGCCCCAGCATTTT.

This clone was detected a few times. The rearrangement uses TRBV7-3 and TRBJ1-1, with 11 bases identical to TRBD1. Losses at the gene ends were 4 bases for V and 3 bases for J; bases not matched to a gene: 7. Germline lookup yields CDR1 SGHTA and CDR2 FQGTGA. This CDR3 comprises 16 residues. CDR3 nucleotide sequence: TGTGCCAGCAGCTCCGGACAGGGGGCGCATGACACTGAAGCTTTCTTT. Protein sequence: CASSSGQGAHDTEAFF. Full variable domain (rest looked up from reference TRBV7-3 and TRBJ1-1): GAGVSQTPSNKVTEKGKYVELRCDPISGHTALYWYRQSLGQGPEFLIYFQGTGAADDSGLPNDRFFAVRPEGSVSTLKIQRTERGDSAVYLCASSSGQGAHDTEAFFGQGTRLTVV.

The chain recombines TRBV28 with TRBJ2-3; a possible D gene is TRBD1 (5 bases). The CDR3 has 15 amino acids. The germline V and J ends were trimmed by 2 bases and 8 bases, with 17 bases remaining between them. Germline loops: CDR1 MDHEN, CDR2 SYDVKM. CDR3 region: CASSLRGSHKGTQYF. The CDR3 DNA is TGTGCCAGCAGTTTAAGGGGCTCCCACAAGGGTACGCAGTATTTT. The whole variable domain, remainder taken from reference TRBV28 and TRBJ2-3, is DVKVTQSSRYLVKRTGEKVFLECVQDMDHENMFWYRQDPGLGLRLIYFSYDVKMKEKGDIPEGYSVSREKKERFSLILESASTNQTSMYLCASSLRGSHKGTQYFGPGTRLTVL.

V gene TRBV2 combines with J gene TRBJ1-1, with a tentative D call TRBD1 (5 bases). Trimming left V 6 bases short and J 9 bases short, with 20 bases between. The CDR3 is made up of 14 amino acids. Per germline, CDR1 SNHLY and CDR2 FYNNEI. This CDR3 is CASRPTAPGRQAFF. The CDR3 DNA reads TGTGCCAGCAGACCTACCGCTCCAGGGCGCCAAGCTTTCTTT.

This sequence joins TRBV18 and TRBJ1-1, with 11 nucleotides matching TRBD1. CDR3 length equals 15 residues. V lost 3 bases to trimming and J lost 5 bases; unmatched junction nucleotides: 5. Germline CDR1 reads KGHSH; CDR2 reads LQKENI. CDR3 coding DNA: TGTGCCAGCTCACCGCGGGGACAGGGGGATACTGAAGCTTTCTTT. As protein: CASSPRGQGDTEAFF. Full variable domain (rest looked up from reference TRBV18 and TRBJ1-1): NAGVMQNPRHLVRRRGQEARLRCSPMKGHSHVYWYRQLPEEGLKFMVYLQKENIIDESGMPKERFSAEFPKEGPSILRIQQVVRGDSAAYFCASSPRGQGDTEAFFGQGTRLTVV.

The V call is TRBV11-2, the J call TRBJ2-2; TRBD2 matches at 10 bases. J gave up 3 bases and V 7 bases, and 5 bases lay outside the gene matches. There are 15 residues in the CDR3. In germline, CDR1 is SGHAT, CDR2 FQNNGV. CDR3 loop: CASTRTSGYTGELFF. The DNA of the CDR3 is TGTGCCAGCACCCGGACTAGCGGCTACACCGGGGAGCTGTTTTTT.

The chain recombines TRBV10-2 with TRBJ2-7, with 7 positions matching TRBD1. In germline, CDR1 is WSHSY, CDR2 SAAADI. The CDR3 is 14 residues long. V was clipped by 5 bases and J by 3 bases; unmatched bases: 7. The CDR3 nucleotides are TGCGCCAGCAGTTTGACAGGGATGGGCTACGAGCAGTACTTC. This encodes CASSLTGMGYEQYF.

This chain's CDR3 is CASSPKRAPPDEQYF. The CDR3 nucleotides are TGTGCCAGCAGCCCAAAGCGGGCCCCGCCCGACGAGCAGTACTTC. The chain recombines TRBV5-4 with TRBJ2-7; possible D gene TRBD2, 6 bases. V was shortened by 4 bases and J by 5 bases, with 19 bases between the two germline ends. From germline, CDR1 is SGHNT and CDR2 YYREEE (reference sequence). The CDR3 loop spans 15 amino acids.

The chain is built from TRBV18 and TRBJ1-4; 8 nucleotides line up with TRBD1. The CDR3 totals 15 residues. V was pared by 1 base and J by 8 bases, with 6 bases of the junction left unmatched. In germline, CDR1 is KGHSH, CDR2 LQKENI. CDR3 coding DNA: TGTGCCAGCTCACCACGACAGGGGAGGGACGAAAAACTGTTTTTT. This gives the protein CASSPRQGRDEKLFF. Combining the CDR3 with reference TRBV18 and TRBJ1-4 gives the whole variable domain NAGVMQNPRHLVRRRGQEARLRCSPMKGHSHVYWYRQLPEEGLKFMVYLQKENIIDESGMPKERFSAEFPKEGPSILRIQQVVRGDSAAYFCASSPRQGRDEKLFFGSGTQLSVL.

On this clone: The sample holds other DNA sequences that translate to the same CDR3. The V gene is TRBV4-1, the J gene TRBJ2-2; tentatively, D is TRBD1 (7 bases). Trimming left V 1 base short and J 7 bases short, with 31 bases between. Germline V gene sequence: CDR1 MGHRA, CDR2 YSYEKL. CDR3 length: 21 residues. CDR3 nucleotide sequence: TGCGCCAGCAGCCAAGTGGGGCCCCGTACGACAGGGAGGATGGGAGGCGGGGAGCTGTTTTTT. Translating it yields CASSQVGPRTTGRMGGGELFF.